In its sample, the clone carrying this T cell receptor (beta chain) was seen a few times. Its antigen is unidentified. This record comes from a study of response to subunit inactivated influenza vaccine. Study findings and constraints: It was suggested by the authors that few new T cells are recruited by each seasonal influenza vaccination.

MiXCR, run by TCRdb on the RT-PCR reads, gives a single entry per CDR3 protein. The sample has roughly 500,000 distinct CDR3 sequences, about 15% seen once; the top ten hold roughly 3%. The length of the CDR3 is 16 residues. The V end lost 4 bases, the J end lost 0 bases, and 15 bases lay between the germline ends. Per germline, CDR1 MDHEN and CDR2 SYDVKM. The receptor was isolated from a man aged 50-75 years who received an inactivated influenza vaccine. The sample here was CD4+ T cells sorted from PBMCs, taken around 25 months after vaccination. The chain joins TRBV28 to TRBJ1-1; D might be TRBD1 (6 bases). The CDR3 sequence: CASSSILGGVNTEAFF. In DNA form, the CDR3 reads TGTGCCAGCAGTTCCATCCTGGGGGGCGTGAACACTGAAGCTTTCTTT.